Following are 14 T cell receptor beta chains from one sample sequenced in a study of blood T cell repertoires in COVID-19. Some clones are missing from TCRdb's copy, which holds only in-frame ones; the method was immunoSEQ multiplex PCR. The top ten clones hold roughly 3.9% of a sample with around 130,000 clones, 75% to 90% of them seen once. The sequenced material came from peripheral blood. The receptor set was obtained from a woman of 80 years or more with acute or convalescent COVID-19.

V and J are TRBV5-1 and TRBJ1-4, with a tentative D call TRBD1 (6 bases). Per the germline V gene, CDR1 is SGHRS and CDR2 is YFSETQ. V dropped 4 bases and J dropped 5 bases, with 12 bases sitting between them. CDR3 length equals 14 residues. Here the CDR3 reads CASSGGALNEKLFF. In DNA, the CDR3 is TGCGCCAGCAGCGGGGGGGCCCTCAATGAAAAACTGTTTTTT.

This clone turned up a few times. V usage is TRBV5-5 and J usage is TRBJ2-3; a weak D match, TRBD1 (6 bases). Germline CDR1 SGHKS, CDR2 YYEKEE (reference sequence). V was shortened by 2 bases and J by 6 bases, with 16 bases between the two germline ends. The CDR3 is 15 residues long. The DNA of the CDR3 is TGTGCCAGCAGCTTCCGGGACAACTACTGGGATACGCAGTATTTT. The encoded protein is CASSFRDNYWDTQYF.

V is TRBV7-2 and J is TRBJ1-2, with 8 bases fitting TRBD1. J gave up 4 bases and V 3 bases, and 1 base lay outside the gene matches. CDR1 is SGHTA, CDR2 FQGNSA, per germline. The CDR3 is 13 amino acids. CDR3 in DNA: TGTGCCAGCAGCTTCGGACAGGGCTATGGCTACACCTTC. Protein sequence: CASSFGQGYGYTF.

This clone was seen more than once but under ten times. The V call is TRBV23-1, the J call TRBJ1-5; 7 bases are a match to TRBD1. TRBV23-1 is an ORF for which the function is uncertain. Trimming removed 0 bases from V and 3 bases from J; junction bases left unmatched: 5. This CDR3 is 16 amino acids long. As DNA, the CDR3 is TGCGCCAGCAGTCAATCTTGGGACAGAGACAATCAGCCCCAGCATTTT. Its translation: CASSQSWDRDNQPQHF.

V usage is TRBV6-6 and J usage is TRBJ1-5; D not resolved. Germline-derived CDR1 and CDR2 are MNHNY and SVGAGI (reference sequence). Trimming left V 2 bases short and J 2 bases short, with 10 bases between. CDR3 length: 15 residues. Here the CDR3 reads CASSYMAGGNQPQHF. For the CDR3, the DNA is TGTGCCAGCAGTTACATGGCAGGTGGCAATCAGCCCCAGCATTTT.

The rearrangement links TRBV9 to TRBJ2-2; maybe TRBD1 (5 bases). This CDR3 is built from 14 residues. Trimming left V 0 bases short and J 4 bases short, with 7 bases between. Germline CDR1 is SGDLS and CDR2 is YYNGEE. DNA of the CDR3: TGTGCCAGCAGCGTAGGGGGCGCCACCGGGGAGCTGTTTTTT. As protein: CASSVGGATGELFF.

The chain carries TRBV2 and TRBJ1-5; tentatively, D is TRBD1 (6 bases). The CDR3 consists of 15 residues. CDR1 SNHLY and CDR2 FYNNEI come from the germline V gene. V gave up 4 bases and J gave up 5 bases, with 15 bases separating them. The CDR3 nucleotides read TGTGCCAGCAGTGCGGTCAGGGGCTCGGATCAGCCCCAGCATTTT. It encodes CASSAVRGSDQPQHF.

This chain links TRBV2 with TRBJ1-1, with TRBD1 matching over 7 bases. The CDR3 has 14 amino acids. J lost 6 bases, V lost 8 bases, and 12 bases had no gene match. Germline-derived CDR1 and CDR2 are SNHLY and FYNNEI. The CDR3 coding sequence is TGTGCCAGCGGAAAGGGGGCAGGGTGGTCTGAAGCTTTCTTT. It translates to CASGKGAGWSEAFF.

V and J are TRBV5-8 and TRBJ2-3; 8 bases fit TRBD2. Trimming took 2 bases from V and 4 from J; bases not matched to a gene: 6. The CDR3 totals 15 residues. Germline CDR1 SGHTS, CDR2 YDEGEE. CDR3 protein: CASSFGSGSSDTQYF. The CDR3 region has the DNA TGTGCCAGCAGCTTCGGGAGCGGGAGCTCAGATACGCAGTATTTT.

This clone was observed a few times. The V call is TRBV5-1, the J call TRBJ1-4; D is ambiguous. V lost 1 base and J 0 bases, leaving 4 bases between the germline ends. The CDR3 sequence is 14 residues long. Germline CDR1 reads SGHRS; CDR2 reads YFSETQ. The CDR3 loop is CASSLYATNEKLFF. The CDR3 coding sequence is TGCGCCAGCAGCTTGTATGCAACTAATGAAAAACTGTTTTTT. The whole variable domain, filled in from reference TRBV5-1 and TRBJ1-4, reads KAGVTQTPRYLIKTRGQQVTLSCSPISGHRSVSWYQQTPGQGLQFLFEYFSETQRNKGNFPGRFSGRQFSNSRSEMNVSTLELGDSALYLCASSLYATNEKLFFGSGTQLSVL.

The J gene is TRBJ2-5, the V gene TRBV5-4; D unclear. The V end lost 1 base, the J end lost 5 bases, and 9 bases lay between the germline ends. The germline V gene has CDR1 SGHNT and CDR2 YYREEE (reference sequence). This CDR3 contains 13 residues. The CDR3 sequence is CASSLTGSETQYF. The CDR3 DNA sequence: TGTGCCAGCAGCTTGACCGGTAGCGAGACCCAGTACTTC.

The chain uses TRBV5-1 and TRBJ2-5; no definite D call. Deletions cut 2 bases from V and 3 bases from J, with 5 bases between. This CDR3 region has 12 residues. Germline CDR1 is SGHRS and CDR2 is YFSETQ. The CDR3 protein is CASSFPEETQYF. The CDR3, as DNA: TGCGCCAGCAGCTTTCCGGAAGAGACCCAGTACTTC.

This chain uses TRBV9 with TRBJ2-7, with D perhaps TRBD1 (5 bases). The germline gives CDR1 SGDLS, CDR2 YYNGEE. The V end was cut by 0 bases, the J end by 7 bases, with 20 bases between. CDR3 length: 16 amino acids. The CDR3 region is CASSVGPTALYTEQYF. For the CDR3, the DNA is TGTGCCAGCAGCGTAGGTCCGACAGCCCTATACACAGAGCAGTACTTC.

V usage is TRBV11-2 and J usage is TRBJ1-2; 9 positions agree with TRBD1. The junction had 15 bases not matched to a gene; V was cut back by 4 bases and J by 12 bases. The CDR3 consists of 15 residues. The V gene's germline CDR1 is SGHAT and CDR2 FQNNGV. CDR3 protein: CASSSSPGQGPQNTF. As DNA, the CDR3 is TGTGCCAGCAGCTCCTCACCGGGACAGGGACCTCAGAACACCTTC.